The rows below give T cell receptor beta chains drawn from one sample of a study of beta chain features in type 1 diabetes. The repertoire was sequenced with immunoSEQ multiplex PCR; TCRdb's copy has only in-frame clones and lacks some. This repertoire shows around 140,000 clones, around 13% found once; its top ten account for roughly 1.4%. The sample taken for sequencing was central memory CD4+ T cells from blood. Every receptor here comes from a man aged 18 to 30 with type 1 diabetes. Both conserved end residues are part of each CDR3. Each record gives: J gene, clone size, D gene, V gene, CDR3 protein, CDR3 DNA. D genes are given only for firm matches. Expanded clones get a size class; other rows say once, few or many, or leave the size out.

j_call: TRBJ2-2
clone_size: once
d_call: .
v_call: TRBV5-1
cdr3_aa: CASSLKTTTGELFF
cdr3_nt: TGCGCCAGCAGCTTGAAAACAACCACCGGGGAGCTGTTTTTT

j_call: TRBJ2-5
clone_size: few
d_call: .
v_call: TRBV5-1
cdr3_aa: CASSEAGSKGTQYF
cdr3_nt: TGCGCCAGCAGCGAAGCCGGGTCCAAAGGGACCCAGTACTTC

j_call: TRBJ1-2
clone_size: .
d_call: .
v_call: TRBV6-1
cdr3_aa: CASSEGPLGYGYTF
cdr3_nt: TGTGCCAGCAGTGAAGGGCCCCTGGGCTATGGCTACACCTTC

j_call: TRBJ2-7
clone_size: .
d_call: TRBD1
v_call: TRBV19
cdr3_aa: CASSRGQGIGNEQYF
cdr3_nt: TGTGCCAGTAGTAGGGGACAGGGCATTGGGAACGAGCAGTACTTC

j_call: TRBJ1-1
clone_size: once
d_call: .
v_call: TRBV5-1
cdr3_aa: CASSLDQGATEAFF
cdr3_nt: TGCGCCAGCAGCTTGGATCAGGGCGCGACTGAAGCTTTCTTT

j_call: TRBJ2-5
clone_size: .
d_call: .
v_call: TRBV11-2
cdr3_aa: CASSLDQAVYQETQYF
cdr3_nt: TGTGCCAGCAGCTTAGATCAGGCGGTCTACCAAGAGACCCAGTACTTC

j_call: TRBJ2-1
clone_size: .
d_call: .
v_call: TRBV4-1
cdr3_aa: CASSQDAGSQGEQFF
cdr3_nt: TGCGCCAGCAGCCAAGATGCAGGCAGTCAGGGTGAGCAGTTCTTC

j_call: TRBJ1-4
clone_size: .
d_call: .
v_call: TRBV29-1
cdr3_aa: CSVAGGVPNEKLFF
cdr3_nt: TGCAGCGTTGCCGGCGGGGTTCCTAATGAAAAACTGTTTTTT

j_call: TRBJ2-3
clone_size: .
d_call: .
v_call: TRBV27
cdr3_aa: CASSFLGVGTDTQYF
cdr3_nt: TGTGCCAGCAGTTTTCTGGGGGTCGGCACAGATACGCAGTATTTT

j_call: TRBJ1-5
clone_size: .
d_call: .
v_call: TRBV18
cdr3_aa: CASSWGQGRNQPQHF
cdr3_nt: TGTGCCAGCTCATGGGGTCAGGGTCGAAATCAGCCCCAGCATTTT

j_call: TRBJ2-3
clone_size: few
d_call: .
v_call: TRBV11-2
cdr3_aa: CASSLGHPDTQYF
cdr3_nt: TGTGCCAGCAGCTTAGGGCACCCAGATACGCAGTATTTT

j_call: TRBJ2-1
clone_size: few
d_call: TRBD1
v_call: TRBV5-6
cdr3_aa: CASSLGQGKSYEQFF
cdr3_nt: TGTGCCAGCAGCTTGGGACAGGGAAAATCGTACGAGCAGTTCTTC